Listed below are T cell receptor beta chains from one sample, sequenced in a study of blood T cell repertoires in COVID-19. TCRdb keeps only in-frame clones here, not all; method: immunoSEQ multiplex PCR. Altogether approximately 230,000 clones are present, 70% to 85% being singletons, with the ten largest covering 15%. Sample: PBMCs or T cells enriched from blood (not recorded which). Source of these receptors: a man between 40 and 49 years old who had recovered from COVID-19. The CDR3 runs from the conserved cysteine through the conserved F or W. The order of the fields is D gene, J gene, V gene, clone size, CDR3 protein, CDR3 DNA. D genes are given only for firm matches. Where a row states a size, it is once, few, many or the class of an expanded clone; other rows omit it.

>TRBD1|TRBJ2-5|TRBV24-1|.
CATRGQGETQYF
TGTGCCACCCGGGGACAGGGGGAGACCCAGTACTTC
>.|TRBJ2-1|TRBV7-2|.
CASSLQARTYNEQFF
TGTGCCAGCAGCTTACAGGCCCGGACTTACAATGAGCAGTTCTTC
>TRBD2|TRBJ2-5|TRBV7-2|.
CASSPLGRGGPYRRETQYF
TGTGCCAGCAGCCCACTGGGCCGGGGGGGCCCGTACAGGAGAGAGACCCAGTACTTC
>.|TRBJ1-1|TRBV19|.
CASRGGASTEAFF
TGTGCCAGTAGAGGGGGGGCCAGCACTGAAGCTTTCTTT
>.|TRBJ2-1|TRBV10-3|.
CATDPYSGSRANEQFF
TGTGCCACCGACCCCTATAGCGGCTCCCGCGCGAATGAGCAGTTCTTC
>.|TRBJ1-1|TRBV7-9|.
CASSLGGGDPEAFF
TGTGCCAGCAGCTTGGGAGGGGGGGACCCTGAAGCTTTCTTT
>TRBD1|TRBJ1-1|TRBV5-1|.
CASFAQGALTEAFF
TGCGCCAGCTTCGCTCAGGGGGCCCTGACAGAAGCTTTCTTT
>.|TRBJ1-3|TRBV28|.
CASSFAGSGNTIYF
TGTGCCAGCAGTTTCGCCGGCTCTGGAAACACCATATATTTT
>.|TRBJ1-6|TRBV30|.
CAWGTPQGSPLHF
TGTGCCTGGGGGACACCCCAAGGCTCACCCCTCCACTTT
>.|TRBJ1-2|TRBV5-8|.
CASSLQVYPAGDGYTF
TGTGCCAGCAGCCTGCAGGTTTATCCCGCGGGGGATGGCTACACCTTC
>.|TRBJ1-1|TRBV11-2|.
CASSQMNTEAFF
TGTGCCAGCAGCCAGATGAACACTGAAGCTTTCTTT
>.|TRBJ1-1|TRBV7-3|once
CASSPRQDTEAFF
TGTGCCAGCAGCCCTAGACAGGACACTGAAGCTTTCTTT
>TRBD2|TRBJ2-1|TRBV27|.
CASSGYPLAVRQFF
TGTGCCAGCAGTGGATACCCGCTAGCGGTTCGTCAGTTCTTC
>TRBD1|TRBJ1-2|TRBV2|.
CASSDRGQARGGYTF
TGTGCCAGCAGTGACCGTGGACAGGCAAGGGGTGGCTACACCTTC
>.|TRBJ2-7|TRBV28|once
CASQDREGRYEQYF
TGTGCCAGCCAGGACAGGGAGGGCCGCTACGAGCAGTACTTC
>.|TRBJ1-1|TRBV27|.
CASSTSGWENTEAFF
TGTGCCAGCAGTACGTCAGGGTGGGAGAACACTGAAGCTTTCTTT
>TRBD1|TRBJ1-2|TRBV14|.
CASSHLMGTDYGYTF
TGTGCCAGCAGCCACCTAATGGGGACAGACTATGGCTACACCTTC
>TRBD1|TRBJ1-4|TRBV7-2|.
CASSYTGTALFF
TGTGCCAGCAGCTACACCGGGACAGCACTGTTTTTT
>TRBD1|TRBJ2-2|TRBV15|.
CATSRVEDRDRADTGELFF
TGTGCCACCAGCAGAGTGGAGGACAGGGATAGGGCGGACACCGGGGAGCTGTTTTTT
>.|TRBJ1-1|TRBV19|once
CASSITRIEQDSEAFF
TGTGCCAGTAGTATAACCAGGATTGAACAGGATTCCGAAGCTTTCTTT
>TRBD2|TRBJ2-1|TRBV6-5|.
CASSPTSGYLDEQFF
TGTGCCAGCAGCCCCACTAGCGGGTACTTGGATGAGCAGTTCTTC
>.|TRBJ2-1|TRBV28|.
CASTLGAYREQFF
TGTGCCAGCACCCTTGGGGCGTACAGGGAGCAGTTCTTC
>.|TRBJ2-7|TRBV28|.
CASIPQGTYEQYF
TGTGCCAGCATTCCGCAGGGCACCTACGAGCAGTACTTC
>TRBD1|TRBJ2-1|TRBV5-1|.
CASRPLQGFYNEQFF
TGCGCCAGTAGACCCTTACAGGGGTTTTACAATGAGCAGTTCTTC
>.|TRBJ2-7|TRBV18|.
CASSLSSGADYEQYF
TGTGCCAGCTCACTGTCGTCAGGGGCAGACTACGAGCAGTACTTC
>.|TRBJ2-1|TRBV18|.
CASSPFGDNEQFF
TGTGCCAGCTCACCATTCGGGGACAATGAGCAGTTCTTC
>.|TRBJ2-1|TRBV5-6|.
CASRTDRSYNEQFF
TGTGCCAGCAGGACAGACAGAAGTTACAATGAGCAGTTCTTC
>.|TRBJ2-2|TRBV19|.
CASTQGYTGELFF
TGTGCCAGTACTCAGGGATACACCGGGGAGCTGTTTTTT
>.|TRBJ1-2|TRBV9|.
CASSVGSSAPYGYTF
TGTGCCAGCAGCGTCGGGTCCTCCGCCCCCTATGGCTACACCTTC